Sequencing of this T cell receptor (beta chain) was carried out in a study of TIL therapy for anti-PD-1-resistant metastatic lung cancer. On the study more broadly: Tumors had a median PD-L1 proportion score of roughly 5.7%. Half of patients were current or former smokers. Study-level points and caveats: The baseline peripheral repertoire was partially replaced by infused TIL clonotypes that later decayed.

Sequencing used immunoSEQ v3. Survey-level samples got 2 million or so read pairs; deep-level samples got roughly 5-6.5 million. TCRdb's table, derived via immunoSEQ multiplex PCR, lists solely in-frame clones and lacks some. The sample has about 32,000 clones; around two thirds are singletons. CDR3 length: 12 amino acids. In germline, CDR1 is SGDLS, CDR2 YYNGEE. The ends were cut back, 0 bases at V and 8 bases at J, with 6 bases in the middle. This clone has a single count. Antigen specificity is unknown. The same CDR3 arises from other DNA sequences in this sample as well. Indicated time point: pre-treatment sample, taken before nivolumab and TIL therapy.

This receptor was taken from a woman between 30 and 80 years old with non-small cell lung cancer. V usage is TRBV9 and J usage is TRBJ2-1; D call uncertain. The sample was blood, taken at baseline. The CDR3: CASSVGVYEQFF. The CDR3 DNA is TGTGCCAGCAGCGTAGGGGTTTATGAGCAGTTCTTC. Full variable domain (outside the CDR3, taken from reference TRBV9 and TRBJ2-1): DSGVTQTPKHLITATGQRVTLRCSPRSGDLSVYWYQQSLDQGLQFLIQYYNGEERAKGNILERFSAQQFPDLHSELNLSSLELGDSALYFCASSVGVYEQFFGPGTRLTVL.